This TCR beta chain was captured in a study of CD8 T cells in ankylosing spondylitis. Broader study findings: Clones tied to disease were said to be significantly enriched in matched ankylosing spondylitis synovial fluid.

In its sample, this clonotype was seen many times. Its specificity is unknown. TCR beta libraries were made by quantitative 5'-RACE with molecular barcodes. Using its own MiXCR run on the 5' RACE reads, TCRdb lists one record per CDR3 protein. This sample has roughly 250,000 distinct CDR3 sequences; approximately 9% occur once, and the top ten carry 6.8%. The CDR3 is made up of 11 amino acids. The ends were cut back, 5 bases at V and 10 bases at J, with 12 bases in the middle. Germline V lookup: CDR1 SGHRS, CDR2 YFSETQ. The sample taken for sequencing was blood, either unsorted or a sorted T cell fraction (not recorded which). This chain connects TRBV5-1 to TRBJ2-5, with D unresolved. This sequence was found in a male donor with ankylosing spondylitis or in good health (not recorded which). The CDR3 DNA follows: TGCGCCAGCAGGGTCGGAATGGACCAGTACTTC. Translating it yields CASRVGMDQYF.